These 21 T cell receptor beta chains came from one sample sequenced in a study of cytomegalovirus exposure and HLA in healthy donors. The PCR ran on 60 Vbeta and 13 Jbeta primers. Profiling relied on immunoSEQ multiplex PCR, and the TCRdb table lists in-frame clones only, not all of them. Of around 180,000 clones listed, roughly 75% were seen once; the top ten hold 4.5% to 6%. The sequencing input was PBMCs. Source of these receptors: a man in his forties in good health and CMV-seronegative.

This clone has more than one count but fewer than ten. V is TRBV7-9 and J is TRBJ1-1; weak D call: TRBD1 (5 bases). CDR1 and CDR2 (germline): SEHNR, FQNEAQ (reference sequence). Trimming shortened V by 6 bases and J by 4 bases, and 12 bases separated the two germline ends. This CDR3 region has 13 residues. The CDR3 bases are TGTGCCAGCAGACCAGGGTATCCCACTGAAGCTTTCTTT. Residues: CASRPGYPTEAFF.

The rearrangement links TRBV7-2 to TRBJ2-5, with D possibly TRBD2 on 6 matching bases. The V and J ends lost 1 base and 5 bases respectively, with 14 bases between them. The CDR3 is 15 residues long. CDR1 and CDR2 (germline): SGHTA, FQGNSA. Written as DNA, the CDR3 is TGTGCCAGCAGCTTAGGGTCTTGGCGGGGCGAGACCCAGTACTTC. This encodes CASSLGSWRGETQYF.

A few counts support this clone. CDR3 sequence: CASSPGTAATNEKLFF. CDR3 DNA: TGCGCCAGCAGCCCCGGGACAGCTGCAACTAATGAAAAACTGTTTTTT. V and J are TRBV4-3 and TRBJ1-4, with 7 nucleotides matching TRBD1. V dropped 4 bases and J dropped 0; count of bases not matched to a gene: 5. There are 16 residues in the CDR3. Germline-derived CDR1 and CDR2 are LGHNA and YSLEER.

The chain is built from TRBV15 and TRBJ2-7; 7 bases are a match to TRBD1. Trimming at V came to 4 bases and at J to 0 bases, leaving 9 bases not matched to a gene. Germline-derived CDR1 and CDR2 are LNHNV and YYDKDF (reference sequence). The CDR3 is 16 residues long. This CDR3 is CATSKRPGTDSYEQYF. The CDR3 DNA is TGTGCCACCAGCAAGAGACCTGGGACAGACTCCTACGAGCAGTACTTC.

V gene TRBV19 combines with J gene TRBJ1-1; 11 positions match TRBD1. V gave up 5 bases and J gave up 9 bases; unmatched junction bases: 8. Germline CDR1 and CDR2: LNHDA and SQIVND (reference sequence). This CDR3 spans 14 amino acids. CDR3 protein: CASSLDRGRSKAFF. CDR3 coding DNA: TGTGCCAGTAGTCTGGACAGGGGGCGGAGTAAAGCTTTCTTT. The entire variable domain, with the rest obtained from reference TRBV19 and TRBJ1-1, is as follows: DGGITQSPKYLFRKEGQNVTLSCEQNLNHDAMYWYRQDPGQGLRLIYYSQIVNDFQKGDIAEGYSVSREKKESFPLTVTSAQKNPTAFYLCASSLDRGRSKAFFGQGTRLTVV.

About this clone itself: This sample includes further DNA sequences coding for the same CDR3. The chain has TRBV7-9 and TRBJ1-1; 7 bases are a match to TRBD1. CDR1 is SEHNR, CDR2 FQNEAQ, per germline (reference sequence). The CDR3 runs to 13 residues. V shed 5 bases and J 6 bases; nucleotides not matched to a gene: 6. The CDR3 loop is CASSPRTGPEAFF. The CDR3 region has the DNA TGTGCCAGCAGCCCTCGGACAGGCCCTGAAGCTTTCTTT. Filled out from reference TRBV7-9 and TRBJ1-1, the complete variable domain reads DTGVSQNPRHKITKRGQNVTFRCDPISEHNRLYWYRQTLGQGPEFLTYFQNEAQLEKSRLLSDRFSAERPKGSFSTLEIQRTEQGDSAMYLCASSPRTGPEAFFGQGTRLTVV.

The chain links TRBV29-1 to TRBJ2-5; 10 bases line up with TRBD2. The J call may be incorrect, as the DNA end agrees better with TRBJ2-7. The CDR3 loop spans 14 amino acids. CDR1 SQVTM and CDR2 ANQGSEA come from the germline V gene. This CDR3 reads CSVLAGGFIGEQYF. As DNA, the CDR3 is TGCAGCGTTTTAGCGGGAGGATTTATTGGCGAGCAGTACTTC.

This clone showed up just a few times. V gene TRBV7-7 combines with J gene TRBJ2-5; TRBD1 agrees at 8 bases. Germline-derived CDR1 and CDR2 are SSHAT and FNYEAQ (reference sequence). V was pared by 5 bases and J by 8 bases, with 4 bases of the junction left unmatched. This CDR3 spans 12 amino acids. CDR3 in amino acids: CASSPGGYTQYF. The CDR3 DNA reads as TGTGCCAGCAGCCCAGGGGGCTACACCCAGTACTTC. The full variable domain, rest sourced from reference TRBV7-7 and TRBJ2-5, is GAGVSQSPRYKVTKRGQDVTLRCDPISSHATLYWYQQALGQGPEFLTYFNYEAQPDKSGLPSDRFSAERPEGSISTLTIQRTEQRDSAMYRCASSPGGYTQYFGPGTRLLVL.

The chain links TRBV10-3 to TRBJ2-1; maybe TRBD1 (6 bases). The V end was cut by 5 bases, the J end by 6 bases, with 17 bases between. The length of the CDR3 is 15 residues. Germline CDR1 reads ENHRY; CDR2 reads SYGVKD. The CDR3 DNA is TGTGCCATCAGTTCACCTTTGACAGGTGGCAATGAGCAGTTCTTC. Its translation is CAISSPLTGGNEQFF.

The J gene is TRBJ2-2, the V gene TRBV29-1, with 11 bases lining up with TRBD2. The CDR3 contains 14 residues. Germline loops: CDR1 SQVTM, CDR2 ANQGSEA. After removal of 6 bases from V and 5 bases from J, the junction contained 5 bases not matched to a gene. CDR3 loop: CSVETSGATGELFF. The CDR3 nucleotides read TGCAGCGTGGAGACTAGCGGGGCGACCGGGGAGCTGTTTTTT.

The CDR3 DNA reads as TGTGCCAGCAGCACACCGGGACTAGCGAAAAGCCGTGGGAACTACGAGCAGTACTTC. Amino acid sequence: CASSTPGLAKSRGNYEQYF. V gene TRBV21-1 combines with J gene TRBJ2-7; whether TRBD2, the table's D call, matches the DNA was not checked. TRBV21-1 is assigned pseudogene status. The CDR3 sequence is 19 residues long.

The V call is TRBV29-1, the J call TRBJ2-7; 9 bases are shared with TRBD2. V shed 6 bases, J shed 3 bases, and the junction held 6 bases outside the gene matches. There are 13 residues in the CDR3. Germline V gene sequence: CDR1 SQVTM, CDR2 ANQGSEA. The CDR3 here is CSVETSGLYEQYF. The CDR3 nucleotides are TGCAGCGTGGAGACTAGCGGACTCTACGAGCAGTACTTC.

This clone was seen only a few times. The chain links TRBV5-1 to TRBJ2-1; possibly TRBD1 for D (6 bases). V was clipped by 3 bases and J by 9 bases, with 13 bases between them. CDR1 is SGHRS, CDR2 YFSETQ, per germline. CDR3 length equals 13 residues. CDR3 DNA: TGCGCCAGCAGCTCACAGGGTATCGGTGAGCAGTTCTTC. Its translation is CASSSQGIGEQFF.

This clone was found a few times. This rearrangement joins TRBV7-6 to TRBJ2-7; 10 bases line up with TRBD1. Germline V CDR1 and CDR2: SGHVS, FNYEAQ. V trimming: 4 bases; J trimming: 5 bases; junction bases outside the gene matches: 5. The CDR3 contains 14 residues. CDR3 sequence (DNA): TGTGCCAGCAGCTCCGGGACAGGGGCCGACGAGCAGTACTTC. Amino acid sequence: CASSSGTGADEQYF.

The V call is TRBV28, the J call TRBJ2-7, with D possibly TRBD1 on 5 matching bases. The CDR3 consists of 13 residues. Per germline, CDR1 MDHEN and CDR2 SYDVKM. V lost 3 bases to trimming and J lost 2 bases, with 8 bases between them. The chain's CDR3 is CASSFQGPYEQYF. The CDR3 DNA is TGTGCCAGCAGTTTTCAGGGCCCCTACGAGCAGTACTTC.

For the CDR3, the DNA is TGTGCCAGCAGACCAGCCCGGGACAGGGGAAATCAGCCCCAGCATTTT. Translating it yields CASRPARDRGNQPQHF. The rearrangement links TRBV27 to TRBJ1-5; 10 bases line up with TRBD1. Germline CDR1 and CDR2: MNHEY and SMNVEV (reference sequence). Unmatched junction bases numbered 9, after V lost 6 bases and J lost 4 bases. This CDR3 has 16 amino acids.

This clone was recorded a few times. DNA for the CDR3: TGCGCCAGCAAGCTTGGGTTCCTACTAGCGGGAGCGGACAATGAGCAGTTCTTC. Protein sequence: CASKLGFLLAGADNEQFF. J is TRBJ2-1 and V is TRBV5-1, with 11 bases matching TRBD2. The CDR3 consists of 18 residues. V gave up 6 bases and J gave up 5 bases; unmatched junction bases: 16. Germline-derived CDR1 and CDR2 are SGHRS and YFSETQ. The whole variable domain, remainder taken from reference TRBV5-1 and TRBJ2-1, is KAGVTQTPRYLIKTRGQQVTLSCSPISGHRSVSWYQQTPGQGLQFLFEYFSETQRNKGNFPGRFSGRQFSNSRSEMNVSTLELGDSALYLCASKLGFLLAGADNEQFFGPGTRLTVL.

The chain joins TRBV7-9 to TRBJ1-2; 8 bases agree with TRBD1. The CDR3 has 15 amino acids. Trimming at V came to 1 base and at J to 8 bases, leaving 9 bases not matched to a gene. Germline-derived CDR1 and CDR2 are SEHNR and FQNEAQ (reference sequence). CDR3 loop: CASSLEPPGGEGYTF. In nucleotides, the CDR3 is TGTGCCAGCAGCTTAGAACCCCCAGGGGGCGAGGGCTACACCTTC.

The table lists this clone with a few counts. The chain combines TRBV7-9 with TRBJ2-7; 9 positions match TRBD1. The CDR3 spans 15 residues. Trimming cost V 2 bases and J 3 bases; bases outside gene matches: 5. The V gene's germline CDR1 is SEHNR and CDR2 FQNEAQ (reference sequence). CDR3 sequence (DNA): TGTGCCAGCAGCTTATTTTTGGACAGGGGCTACGAGCAGTACTTC. Protein: CASSLFLDRGYEQYF.

V is TRBV28 and J is TRBJ2-4, with TRBD1 matching over 7 bases. Germline lookup yields CDR1 MDHEN and CDR2 SYDVKM. V dropped 4 bases and J dropped 6; count of bases not matched to a gene: 6. This CDR3 has 14 residues. The CDR3 DNA follows: TGTGCCAGCAGTTCTACAGGGGTGGTAAACATTCAGTACTTC. Translated, it gives CASSSTGVVNIQYF.

The genes are TRBV5-1 and TRBJ2-2, with D possibly matching TRBD2 (6 bases). Germline V gives CDR1 SGHRS, CDR2 YFSETQ. The CDR3 covers 16 residues. Trimming cost V 4 bases and J 0 bases, with 13 bases left between them. The CDR3 DNA sequence: TGCGCCAGCAGCACCTATAGCGGTGCGAACACCGGGGAGCTGTTTTTT. The encoded protein is CASSTYSGANTGELFF.